These 31 T cell receptor beta chains came from one sample sequenced in a study of blood T cell repertoires in COVID-19. Sequenced by immunoSEQ multiplex PCR; TCRdb stores in-frame clones only, minus some. The sample has around 450,000 clones; roughly 87% are singletons. Sequencing was done on a sample of PBMCs or T cells enriched from blood (not recorded which). The receptors shown here come from a woman under 30 who had recovered from COVID-19.

The V call is TRBV11-2, the J call TRBJ1-2; 9 bases match TRBD1. The V gene end was trimmed by 0 bases and the J gene end by 6 bases; junction bases not matched to a gene: 2. Per germline, CDR1 SGHAT and CDR2 FQNNGV. CDR3 length: 14 residues. In DNA, the CDR3 is TGTGCCAGCAGCTTAGATACAGGGGGCGATGGCTACACCTTC. It codes for CASSLDTGGDGYTF.

This chain connects TRBV5-1 to TRBJ1-5; perhaps TRBD1 as D (5 bases). The V end was cut by 4 bases, the J end by 2 bases, with 16 bases between. The CDR3 has 16 residues. CDR1 SGHRS and CDR2 YFSETQ come from the germline V gene. CDR3 coding DNA: TGCGCCAGCAGCCCGTCAGCCGGGGGGGGCAATCAGCCCCAGCATTTT. The encoded protein is CASSPSAGGGNQPQHF.

The chain uses TRBV6-5 and TRBJ1-3; D remains ambiguous. Germline CDR1 MNHEY, CDR2 SVGAGI. The CDR3 length is 11 residues. V dropped 6 bases and J dropped 9 bases, with 9 bases sitting between them. CDR3 nucleotides: TGTGCCAGCAGGACGGAGGGCACCATATATTTT. It specifies CASRTEGTIYF.

The V call is TRBV11-2, the J call TRBJ2-1; 10 bases are a match to TRBD2. Germline lookup yields CDR1 SGHAT and CDR2 FQNNGV. The CDR3 runs 17 residues. Trimming removed 2 bases from V and 4 bases from J; junction bases left unmatched: 8. The CDR3 DNA reads as TGTGCCAGCAGCTTAAATTTAGCGGGGGGTAGGTACAATGAGCAGTTCTTC. Translation gives CASSLNLAGGRYNEQFF.

This chain connects TRBV19 to TRBJ1-4; perhaps TRBD1 as D (5 bases). This CDR3 contains 14 residues. Trimming shortened V by 3 bases and J by 7 bases, and 12 bases separated the two germline ends. Per germline, CDR1 LNHDA and CDR2 SQIVND (reference sequence). The DNA of the CDR3 is TGTGCCAGTAGTATCCAGGGTGCTAGTGAAAAACTGTTTTTT. Its translation: CASSIQGASEKLFF.

J is TRBJ2-2 and V is TRBV7-2; D is uncertain. Trimming stripped 1 base from V and 6 bases from J, with 12 bases between. Per the germline V gene, CDR1 is SGHTA and CDR2 is FQGNSA. The length of the CDR3 is 15 residues. DNA for the CDR3: TGTGCCAGCAGCTTAGTTTCGGTTACCGCCGGGGAGCTGTTTTTT. Translating gives CASSLVSVTAGELFF.

The V gene is TRBV3-1 (or the pseudogene TRBV3-2), the J gene TRBJ1-1; the D gene is possibly TRBD1 (5 bases). The V end was cut by 4 bases, the J end by 1 base, with 16 bases between. The CDR3 has 16 amino acids. Germline lookup yields CDR1 LGHDT and CDR2 YNNKEL (reference sequence). Here the CDR3 DNA reads TGTGCCAGCAGCCCCACCTCGGGGGGTACGAACACTGAAGCTTTCTTT. It yields the protein CASSPTSGGTNTEAFF.

The gene calls are TRBV2 and TRBJ2-7; D is possibly TRBD1 (5 bases). Germline V lookup: CDR1 SNHLY, CDR2 FYNNEI. V dropped 6 bases and J dropped 3 bases, with 15 bases sitting between them. This CDR3 has 14 residues. The CDR3 spells CASRTDTSIYEQYF. The CDR3 DNA sequence: TGTGCCAGCAGGACGGACACCTCGATCTACGAGCAGTACTTC.

This clone appeared a few times. This chain uses TRBV24-1 with TRBJ1-4, with D unresolved. The length of the CDR3 is 16 residues. The V gene's germline CDR1 is KGHDR and CDR2 SFDVKD. Trimming took 3 bases from V and 8 from J, leaving 18 bases between them. The CDR3 sequence: CATSDAREAGIEKLFF. CDR3 sequence (DNA): TGTGCCACCAGTGATGCCCGAGAGGCGGGAATCGAAAAACTGTTTTTT.

This clone was seen only a few times. The gene calls are TRBV11-2 and TRBJ1-1; 8 nucleotides line up with TRBD1. With 3 bases clipped from V and 5 bases from J, the junction kept 8 bases outside the gene matches. CDR1 is SGHAT and CDR2 is FQNNGV in the germline V gene. The CDR3 runs 15 residues. The CDR3 reads CASSFGPDRGTEAFF. CDR3 in DNA: TGTGCCAGCAGCTTCGGTCCAGACAGGGGAACTGAAGCTTTCTTT.

The rearrangement uses TRBV9 and TRBJ1-2; weak D call: TRBD1 (5 bases). This CDR3 comprises 13 residues. V lost 5 bases and J 8 bases, leaving 16 bases between the germline ends. Germline lookup yields CDR1 SGDLS and CDR2 YYNGEE. The CDR3 protein is CASRYTGLGGYTF. CDR3 in DNA: TGTGCCAGCAGGTATACAGGTTTAGGCGGCTACACCTTC.

This sequence joins TRBV27 and TRBJ2-3; TRBD2 is a possible D gene (6 bases). CDR1 and CDR2 (germline): MNHEY, SMNVEV (reference sequence). The CDR3 sequence is 14 residues long. V lost 5 bases, J lost 5 bases, and 14 bases lay in between. The CDR3 region is CASSPPGGVDTQYF. The DNA for the CDR3 is TGTGCCAGCAGTCCACCTGGCGGGGTAGATACGCAGTATTTT.

The genes are TRBV14 and TRBJ2-3; D is uncertain. This CDR3 is 13 amino acids long. V lost 0 bases and J 6 bases, leaving 7 bases between the germline ends. From germline, CDR1 is SGHDN and CDR2 FVKESK. The CDR3 DNA reads TGTGCCAGCAGCCAAGAAGTAGAGGATACGCAGTATTTT. Translated: CASSQEVEDTQYF.

The V gene is TRBV7-6, the J gene TRBJ2-5; D not resolved. This CDR3 is 13 amino acids long. The germline gives CDR1 SGHVS, CDR2 FNYEAQ. V was shortened by 5 bases and J by 4 bases, with 11 bases between the two germline ends. The CDR3, as DNA: TGTGCCAGCAGCCGACTCGCCGGAGAGACCCAGTACTTC. This translates into CASSRLAGETQYF.

The chain links TRBV19 to TRBJ2-6; TRBD2 might be the D (5 bases). Germline V gene data show CDR1 as LNHDA and CDR2 as SQIVND (reference sequence). CDR3 length: 16 amino acids. V was shortened by 7 bases and J by 4 bases, with 17 bases between the two germline ends. The CDR3 reads CASMREGGTGANVLTF. The CDR3 DNA follows: TGTGCCAGTATGAGGGAAGGTGGTACCGGGGCCAACGTCCTGACTTTC.

The CDR3 loop is CASSLVPGQFYEQYF. The CDR3 DNA is TGCGCCAGCAGCTTGGTTCCGGGACAGTTCTACGAGCAGTACTTC. The chain combines TRBV5-1 with TRBJ2-7; 7 bases fit TRBD1. The germline CDR1 and CDR2 sequences are SGHRS and YFSETQ. Trimming at V came to 0 bases and at J to 3 bases, leaving 6 bases not matched to a gene. The CDR3 is 15 residues long.

This clone has a handful of counts. The chain combines TRBV6-5 with TRBJ1-5; 7 bases are a match to TRBD1. The CDR3 spans 15 residues. V trimming: 5 bases; J trimming: 1 base; junction bases outside the gene matches: 5. Looked up from germline, CDR1 is MNHEY and CDR2 is SVGAGI. The CDR3 reads CASSPTGESNQPQHF. The CDR3 DNA reads TGTGCCAGCAGTCCAACAGGGGAGAGCAATCAGCCCCAGCATTTT.

CDR3 coding DNA: TGTGCCTGGAGAGAGGGGGCGAAGGTAAACACCATATATTTT. This sequence encodes CAWREGAKVNTIYF. The rearrangement uses TRBV30 and TRBJ1-3, with 7 bases aligning to TRBD1. Germline V gives CDR1 GTSNPN, CDR2 SVGIG (reference sequence). After removal of 3 bases from V and 6 bases from J, the junction contained 8 bases not matched to a gene. This CDR3 spans 14 amino acids.

V gene TRBV5-1 combines with J gene TRBJ1-4, with D tentatively TRBD1 (6 bases). The V gene's germline CDR1 is SGHRS and CDR2 YFSETQ. This CDR3 is built from 14 residues. The V and J ends lost 3 bases and 8 bases respectively, with 14 bases between them. The CDR3 nucleotides read TGCGCCAGCAGCTCAGGGGAAGAGGGGGAAAAACTGTTTTTT. It codes for CASSSGEEGEKLFF.

As regards this clone: A read error may account for a junction end that differs from germline. The chain employs TRBV7-3 and TRBJ1-4, with D uncertain. The CDR3 extends over 11 amino acids. Germline V CDR1 and CDR2: SGHTA, FQGTGA. The CDR3 DNA reads TGTGCCAGCAGCCCTCTTAGTAACGGAGACTTT. Residues: CASSPLSNGDF.

The chain links TRBV6-5 to TRBJ2-3; D is unclear. V shed 7 bases and J shed 5 bases, with 7 bases lying between them. In germline, CDR1 is MNHEY, CDR2 SVGAGI. The CDR3 length is 11 residues. DNA for the CDR3: TGTGCCAGCACCAGCGAAGATACGCAGTATTTT. Its translation is CASTSEDTQYF.

This sequence joins TRBV24-1 and TRBJ2-2, with TRBD2 as a possible D gene (6 bases). The CDR3 covers 13 residues. Germline V gives CDR1 KGHDR, CDR2 SFDVKD. Trimming left V 2 bases short and J 6 bases short, with 6 bases between. This CDR3 reads CATSDWGAGELFF. CDR3 nucleotide sequence: TGTGCCACCAGTGATTGGGGGGCCGGGGAGCTGTTTTTT.

The rearrangement joins TRBV3-1 (or the pseudogene TRBV3-2) to TRBJ2-1; 9 bases map to TRBD2. From germline, CDR1 is LGHDT and CDR2 YNNKEL (reference sequence). Unmatched junction bases numbered 7, after V lost 4 bases and J lost 9 bases. This CDR3 contains 14 residues. In DNA, the CDR3 is TGTGCCAGCAGCCCCGGTGTAGCGGGGGCTGAGCAGTTCTTC. Protein product: CASSPGVAGAEQFF.

The table lists this clone with a few counts. This sample also contains other DNA sequences that code for the same CDR3. The chain links TRBV5-6 to TRBJ1-2; D gene uncertain. Germline V gene data show CDR1 as SGHDT and CDR2 as YYEEEE. Deletions cut 4 bases from V and 2 bases from J, with 12 bases between. The CDR3 has 14 amino acids. The CDR3 is CASSPVGGNYGYTF. The DNA of the CDR3 is TGTGCCAGCAGCCCCGTTGGAGGAAACTATGGCTACACCTTC.

V gene TRBV11-3 combines with J gene TRBJ1-3; 7 bases line up with TRBD1. Trimming at V came to 3 bases and at J to 0 bases, leaving 5 bases not matched to a gene. CDR3 size: 16 residues. Germline-derived CDR1 and CDR2 are SGHNT and YENEEA. The CDR3 sequence: CASSLGDRFSGNTIYF. The DNA of the CDR3 is TGTGCCAGCAGCTTGGGGGACAGATTCTCTGGAAACACCATATATTTT.

The chain recombines TRBV7-6 with TRBJ1-5, with D unclear. The CDR3 is made up of 13 amino acids. Looked up from germline, CDR1 is SGHVS and CDR2 is FNYEAQ. Trimming shortened V by 2 bases and J by 7 bases, and 9 bases separated the two germline ends. The CDR3 loop is CASSLSGEQPQHF. For the CDR3, the DNA is TGTGCCAGCAGCTTATCCGGGGAACAGCCCCAGCATTTT.

V gene TRBV6-5 combines with J gene TRBJ2-2, with D possibly TRBD1 on 5 matching bases. This CDR3 is 13 amino acids long. Germline V gene data show CDR1 as MNHEY and CDR2 as SVGAGI. V shed 0 bases and J shed 9 bases, with 8 bases lying between them. The CDR3 region is CASSYSQGRELFF. Written as DNA, the CDR3 is TGTGCCAGCAGTTACTCCCAGGGCAGGGAGCTGTTTTTT.

CDR3 sequence reads: CASSYAGGMNTEAFF. DNA of the CDR3: TGTGCCAGCAGTTACGCAGGGGGCATGAACACTGAAGCTTTCTTT. The V gene is TRBV6-5, the J gene TRBJ1-1; 8 bases are shared with TRBD1. The germline CDR1 and CDR2 sequences are MNHEY and SVGAGI. The CDR3 contains 15 residues. Trimming took 2 bases from V and 0 from J; bases not matched to a gene: 2.

This rearrangement joins TRBV29-1 to TRBJ2-5; D not certain. Germline CDR1 is SQVTM and CDR2 is ANQGSEA. The germline V and J ends were trimmed by 6 bases and 2 bases, with 10 bases remaining between them. This CDR3 is built from 12 residues. The CDR3 bases are TGCAGCGTCCCGTACGGTCAAGAGACCCAGTACTTC. Its translation is CSVPYGQETQYF.

In regard to this clone: This sample also contains other DNA sequences that code for the same CDR3. The rearrangement uses TRBV6-4 and TRBJ1-1; no clear D. The germline V gene has CDR1 MRHNA and CDR2 SNTAGT. The CDR3 has 13 residues. The ends were cut back, 4 bases at V and 1 base at J, with 7 bases in the middle. The CDR3 DNA reads TGTGCCAGCAGTGTGGCTGAGAACACTGAAGCTTTCTTT. Its protein product is CASSVAENTEAFF.

The CDR3 region has the DNA TGTGCCAGCAGTGAGGGACAGGGAAACTATGGCTACACCTTC. Encoded protein: CASSEGQGNYGYTF. The J gene is TRBJ1-2, the V gene TRBV6-1; the match to TRBD1 covers 9 bases. J gave up 2 bases and V 3 bases, and 1 base lay outside the gene matches. There are 14 residues in the CDR3. Per germline, CDR1 MNHNS and CDR2 SASEGT.